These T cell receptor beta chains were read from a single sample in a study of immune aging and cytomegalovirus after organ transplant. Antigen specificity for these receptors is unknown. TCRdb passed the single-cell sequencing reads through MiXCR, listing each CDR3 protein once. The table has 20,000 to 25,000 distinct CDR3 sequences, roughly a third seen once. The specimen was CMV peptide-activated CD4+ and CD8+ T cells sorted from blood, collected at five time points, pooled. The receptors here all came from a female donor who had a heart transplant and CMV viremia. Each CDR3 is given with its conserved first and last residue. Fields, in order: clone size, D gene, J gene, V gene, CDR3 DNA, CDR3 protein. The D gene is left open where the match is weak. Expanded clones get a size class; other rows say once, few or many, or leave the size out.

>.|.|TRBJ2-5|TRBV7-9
TGTGCCAGCAGCCCGGAGTTGACTGAAGAGACCCAGTACTTC
CASSPELTEETQYF
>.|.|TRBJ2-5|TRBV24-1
TGTGCCACCAGTGATTCACCCCTAGAAGGACGGGAGACCCAGTACTTC
CATSDSPLEGRETQYF
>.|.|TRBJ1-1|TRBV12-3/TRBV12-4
TGTGCCACCCATCTCTTCCCCTCGACAGGTAACACTGAAGCTTTCTTT
CATHLFPSTGNTEAFF
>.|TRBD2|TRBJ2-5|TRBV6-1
TGTGCCAACAGTAGAGAGTCCCTTGAGGGACTAGCGGGAGGGCGGAGAGAGACCCAGTACTTC
CANSRESLEGLAGGRRETQYF
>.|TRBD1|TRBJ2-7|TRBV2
TGTGCCACCTCCAGGGGGCAATGGAACGCGCAGTGCTTC
CATSRGQWNAQCF
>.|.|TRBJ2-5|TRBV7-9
TGTGCCAGCAGCAGGGGGTCTGGGGAGACCCAGTACTTC
CASSRGSGETQYF
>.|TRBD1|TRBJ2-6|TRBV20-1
TGCAGTGCTAGAGATGGACAGGCTATCTCTGGGGCCAACGTCCTGACTTTC
CSARDGQAISGANVLTF
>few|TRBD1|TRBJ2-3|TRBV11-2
TGTGCCAGCAGCCTCGGGACAGAAACTAGCACAGATACGCAGTATTTT
CASSLGTETSTDTQYF
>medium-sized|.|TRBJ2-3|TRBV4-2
TGTGCCAGCAGCCAAGATCGGCTCCGACCTCGGTATTTT
CASSQDRLRPRYF
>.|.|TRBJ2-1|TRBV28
TGTGCCAGTCATGAGCAGGACAATGAGCAGTTCTTC
CASHEQDNEQFF
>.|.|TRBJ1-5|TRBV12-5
TGTGCTAGTGGCCCCTCGGGGGGCGGCCTGCCCCAGCATTTT
CASGPSGGGLPQHF
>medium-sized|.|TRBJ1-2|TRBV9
TGTGCCAGCAGCGCCACGACAGAAAACTATGGCTACACCTTC
CASSATTENYGYTF
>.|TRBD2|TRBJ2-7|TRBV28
TGTGCCAGCGGTTCGTTGGGCGGGGGGATCTTCGAGCAGTACTTC
CASGSLGGGIFEQYF
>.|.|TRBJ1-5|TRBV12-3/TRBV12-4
TGTGCCAGCAGGGATAGCAATCAGCCCCAGCATTTT
CASRDSNQPQHF
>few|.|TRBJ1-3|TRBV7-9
TGTGCCAGCAGCTTGACCGCAACTGGAAACACCATATATTTT
CASSLTATGNTIYF
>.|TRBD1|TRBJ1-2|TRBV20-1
TGCAGTGCTAGGAGCCTGCAGGGGGTGGATGGCTACACCTTC
CSARSLQGVDGYTF
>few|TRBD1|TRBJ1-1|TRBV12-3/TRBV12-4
TGTGCCAGCAGTTTATCCACAGGGGGCAGGAACACTGAAGCTTTCTTT
CASSLSTGGRNTEAFF